This T cell receptor (beta chain) was obtained from a study of T cell responses to AZD1222 COVID-19 vaccine. Study details: Samples with a second dose at about 4 or about 12 weeks were pooled together.

CDR1 is MNHEY and CDR2 is SVGAGI in the germline V gene. The CDR3 runs 14 residues. The ends lost 5 bases at V and 4 bases at J; junction bases unmatched: 6. Here immunoSEQ multiplex PCR was the method, and the copy in TCRdb shows in-frame clones only, minus some. The sample includes about 150,000 clones, about 91% of them seen just once. This chain uses TRBV6-5 with TRBJ1-1, with 8 bases lining up with TRBD1. The receptor was derived from an adult in good health. The material was peripheral blood, obtained on day 0 of AZD1222 vaccination. The CDR3 is CASSPGQGTTEAFF. In nucleotides, the CDR3 is TGTGCCAGCAGTCCCGGACAGGGAACCACTGAAGCTTTCTTT.